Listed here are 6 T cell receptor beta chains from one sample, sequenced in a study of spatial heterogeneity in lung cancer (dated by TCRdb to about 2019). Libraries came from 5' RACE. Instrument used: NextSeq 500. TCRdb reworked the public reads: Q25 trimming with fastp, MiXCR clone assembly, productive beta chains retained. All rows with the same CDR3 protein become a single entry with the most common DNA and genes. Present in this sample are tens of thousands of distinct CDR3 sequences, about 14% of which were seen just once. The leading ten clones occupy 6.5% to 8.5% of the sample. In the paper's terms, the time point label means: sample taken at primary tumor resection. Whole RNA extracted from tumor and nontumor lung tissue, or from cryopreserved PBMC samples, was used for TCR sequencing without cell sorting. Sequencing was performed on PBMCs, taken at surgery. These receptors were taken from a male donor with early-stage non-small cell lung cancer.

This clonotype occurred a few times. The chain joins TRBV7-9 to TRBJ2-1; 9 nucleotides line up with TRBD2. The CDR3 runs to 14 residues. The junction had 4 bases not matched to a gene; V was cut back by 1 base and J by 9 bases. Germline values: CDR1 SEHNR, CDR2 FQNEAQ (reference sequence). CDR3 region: CASSLVAGAGEQFF. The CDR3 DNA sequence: TGTGCCAGCAGCTTAGTAGCGGGAGCGGGTGAGCAGTTCTTC.

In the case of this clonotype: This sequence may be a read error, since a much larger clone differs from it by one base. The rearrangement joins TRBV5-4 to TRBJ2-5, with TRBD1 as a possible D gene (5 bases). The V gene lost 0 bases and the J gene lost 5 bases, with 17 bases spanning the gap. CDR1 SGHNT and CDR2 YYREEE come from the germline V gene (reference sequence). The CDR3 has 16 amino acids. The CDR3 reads CASSLGASSGHETQYF. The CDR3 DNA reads TGTGCCAGCAGCTTGGGTGCGAGTTCAGGGCACGAGACCCAGTACTTC.

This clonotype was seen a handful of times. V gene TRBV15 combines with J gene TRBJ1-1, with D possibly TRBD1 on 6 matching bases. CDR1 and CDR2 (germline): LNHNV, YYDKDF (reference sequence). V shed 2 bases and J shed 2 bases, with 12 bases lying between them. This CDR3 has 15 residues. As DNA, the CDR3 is TGTGCCACCAGCAGACCGGGACACCTAAACACTGAAGCTTTCTTT. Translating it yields CATSRPGHLNTEAFF.

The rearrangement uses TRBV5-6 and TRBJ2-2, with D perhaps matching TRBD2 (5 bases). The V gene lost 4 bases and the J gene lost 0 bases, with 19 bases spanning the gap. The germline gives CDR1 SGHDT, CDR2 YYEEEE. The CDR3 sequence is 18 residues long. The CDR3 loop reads CASSRGQPFGTNTGELFF. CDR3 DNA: TGTGCCAGCAGCCGCGGCCAACCCTTCGGGACGAACACCGGGGAGCTGTTTTTT.

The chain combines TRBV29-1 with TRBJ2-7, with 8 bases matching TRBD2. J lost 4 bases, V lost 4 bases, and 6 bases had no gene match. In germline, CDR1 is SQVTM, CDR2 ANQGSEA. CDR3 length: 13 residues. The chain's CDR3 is CSVVGTRRYEQYF. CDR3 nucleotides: TGCAGCGTTGTGGGGACTAGGAGGTACGAGCAGTACTTC.

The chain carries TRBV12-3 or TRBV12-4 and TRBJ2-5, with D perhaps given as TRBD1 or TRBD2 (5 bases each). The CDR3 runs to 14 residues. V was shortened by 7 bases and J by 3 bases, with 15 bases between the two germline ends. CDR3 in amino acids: CASNEGPSEETQYF. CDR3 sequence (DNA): TGTGCCAGCAACGAGGGACCCTCCGAAGAGACCCAGTACTTC.